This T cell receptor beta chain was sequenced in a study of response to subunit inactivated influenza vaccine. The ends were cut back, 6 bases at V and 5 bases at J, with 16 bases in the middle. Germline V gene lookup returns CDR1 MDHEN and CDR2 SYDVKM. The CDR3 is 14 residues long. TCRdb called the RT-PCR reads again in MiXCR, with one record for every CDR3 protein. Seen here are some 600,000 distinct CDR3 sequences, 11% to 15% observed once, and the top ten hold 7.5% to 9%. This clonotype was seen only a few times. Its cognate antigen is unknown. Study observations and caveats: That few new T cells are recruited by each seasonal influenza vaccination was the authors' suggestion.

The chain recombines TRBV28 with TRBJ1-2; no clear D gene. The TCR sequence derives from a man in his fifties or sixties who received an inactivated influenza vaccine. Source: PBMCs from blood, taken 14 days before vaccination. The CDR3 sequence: CASSPAREIYGYTF. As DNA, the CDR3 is TGTGCCAGCAGCCCCGCGAGAGAGATATATGGCTACACCTTC.